This entry is about one T cell receptor beta chain. Measured with immunoSEQ multiplex PCR; TCRdb has only the in-frame clones, and not every one. The profile shows about 59,000 clones, around 80% of them singletons. This sample stems from a study of memory CD4+ T cells and cytomegalovirus serostatus. Study as a whole: Healthy Belgian adult donors included fewer than 10 CMV-positive and some 24 CMV-negative people.

Single viable CD3+CD4+CD8-CD45RO+ cells were sorted as the memory CD4+ T cells. Germline lookup yields CDR1 MDHEN and CDR2 SYDVKM. This CDR3 spans 19 amino acids. V gave up 7 bases and J gave up 9 bases; unmatched junction bases: 22. The genes are TRBV28 and TRBJ2-1; TRBD2 matches 12 bases. The receptor was derived from an adult in good health and CMV-seronegative. Some clones in this sample may be carry-over from other donors' samples. The sample consisted of memory CD4+ T cells from blood. CDR3 protein: CASTNRVGTSGWVGSEQFF. The CDR3 DNA reads as TGTGCCAGCACAAACAGGGTCGGGACTAGCGGGTGGGTTGGGAGTGAGCAGTTCTTC.